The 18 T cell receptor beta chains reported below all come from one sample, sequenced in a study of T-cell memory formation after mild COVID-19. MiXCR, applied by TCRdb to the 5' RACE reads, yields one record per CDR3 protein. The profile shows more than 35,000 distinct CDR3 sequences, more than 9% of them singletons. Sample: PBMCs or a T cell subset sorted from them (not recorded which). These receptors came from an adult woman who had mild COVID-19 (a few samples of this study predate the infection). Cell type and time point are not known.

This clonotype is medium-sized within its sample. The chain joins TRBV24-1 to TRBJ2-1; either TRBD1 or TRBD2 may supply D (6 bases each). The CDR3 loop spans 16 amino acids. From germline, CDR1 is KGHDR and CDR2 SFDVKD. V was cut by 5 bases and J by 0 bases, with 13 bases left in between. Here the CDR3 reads CATSGMGGRSYNEQFF. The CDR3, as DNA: TGTGCCACCAGTGGGATGGGGGGCCGCTCCTACAATGAGCAGTTCTTC.

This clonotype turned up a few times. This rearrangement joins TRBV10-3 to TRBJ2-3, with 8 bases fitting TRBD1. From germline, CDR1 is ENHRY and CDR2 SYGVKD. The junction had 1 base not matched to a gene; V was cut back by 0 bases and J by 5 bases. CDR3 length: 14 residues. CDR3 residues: CAISESTGGDTQYF. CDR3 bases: TGTGCCATCAGTGAGTCAACAGGGGGAGATACGCAGTATTTT.

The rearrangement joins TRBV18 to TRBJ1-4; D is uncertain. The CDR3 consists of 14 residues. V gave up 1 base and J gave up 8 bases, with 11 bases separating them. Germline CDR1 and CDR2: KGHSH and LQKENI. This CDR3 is CASSPQGSVEKLFF. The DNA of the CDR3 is TGTGCCAGCTCACCACAGGGATCGGTGGAAAAACTGTTTTTT.

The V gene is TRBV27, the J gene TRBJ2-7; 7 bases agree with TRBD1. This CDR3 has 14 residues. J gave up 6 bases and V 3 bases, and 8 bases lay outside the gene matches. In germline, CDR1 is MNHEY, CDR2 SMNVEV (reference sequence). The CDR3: CASSFDRAGGEQYF. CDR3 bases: TGTGCCAGCAGTTTTGACAGGGCGGGCGGCGAGCAGTACTTC.

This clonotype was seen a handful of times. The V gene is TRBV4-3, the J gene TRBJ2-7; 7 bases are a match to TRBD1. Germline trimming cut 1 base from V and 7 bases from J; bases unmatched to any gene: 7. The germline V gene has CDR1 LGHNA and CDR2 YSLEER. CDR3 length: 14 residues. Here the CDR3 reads CASSQATAGGEQYF. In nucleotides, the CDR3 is TGCGCCAGCAGCCAAGCGACAGCAGGGGGAGAGCAGTACTTC.

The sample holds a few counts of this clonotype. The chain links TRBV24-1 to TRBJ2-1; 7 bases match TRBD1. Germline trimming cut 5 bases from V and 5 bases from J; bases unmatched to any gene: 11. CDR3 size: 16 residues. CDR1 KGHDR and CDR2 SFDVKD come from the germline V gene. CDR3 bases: TGTGCCACCAGTGCTGCGAGGGGACAGATTAACAATGAGCAGTTCTTC. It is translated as CATSAARGQINNEQFF.

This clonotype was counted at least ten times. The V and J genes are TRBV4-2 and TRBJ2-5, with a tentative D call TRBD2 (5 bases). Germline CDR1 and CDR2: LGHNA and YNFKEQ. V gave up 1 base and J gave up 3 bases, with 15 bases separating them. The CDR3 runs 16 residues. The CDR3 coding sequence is TGTGCCAGCAGCCAAGGCCGTGCTAGCCGGGAAGAGACCCAGTACTTC. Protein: CASSQGRASREETQYF.

The CDR3 nucleotides are TGTGCCAGCAGCTTGGGGGCCAAAAACATTCAGTACTTC. It specifies CASSLGAKNIQYF. The chain carries TRBV5-8 and TRBJ2-4; D call uncertain. Trimming took off 0 bases at V and 1 base at J, with 2 bases between the two ends. The CDR3 covers 13 residues. Germline assignment: CDR1 SGHTS and CDR2 YDEGEE.

The DNA for the CDR3 is TGTGCCAGCAGCGCCGGGGGACGGAGTAATCAGCCCCAGCATTTT. This sequence encodes CASSAGGRSNQPQHF. The V gene is TRBV9, the J gene TRBJ1-5; D may be TRBD1 (5 bases). The CDR3 is 15 amino acids. Germline V CDR1 and CDR2: SGDLS, YYNGEE. V lost 3 bases and J 4 bases, leaving 14 bases between the germline ends.

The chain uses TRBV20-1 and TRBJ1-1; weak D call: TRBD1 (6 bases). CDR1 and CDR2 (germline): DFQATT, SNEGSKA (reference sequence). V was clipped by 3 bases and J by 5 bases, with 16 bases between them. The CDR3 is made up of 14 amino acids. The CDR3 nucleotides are TGCAGTGCTAGTCGAGGGGGGTCAGGGACTGAAGCTTTCTTT. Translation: CSASRGGSGTEAFF.

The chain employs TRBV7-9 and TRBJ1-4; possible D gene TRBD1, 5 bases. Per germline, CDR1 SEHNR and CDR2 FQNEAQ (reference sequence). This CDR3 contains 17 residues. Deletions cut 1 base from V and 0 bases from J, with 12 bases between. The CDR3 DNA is TGTGCCAGCAGCTTAGGCCCCGGGGCTGCAACTAATGAAAAACTGTTTTTT. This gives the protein CASSLGPGAATNEKLFF.

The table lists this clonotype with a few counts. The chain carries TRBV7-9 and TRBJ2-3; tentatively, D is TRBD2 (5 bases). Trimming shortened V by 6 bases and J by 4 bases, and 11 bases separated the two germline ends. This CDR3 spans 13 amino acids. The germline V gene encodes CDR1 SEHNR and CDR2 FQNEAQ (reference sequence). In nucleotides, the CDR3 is TGTGCCAGCAGTCCAAAGAGGGCAGATACGCAGTATTTT. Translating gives CASSPKRADTQYF.

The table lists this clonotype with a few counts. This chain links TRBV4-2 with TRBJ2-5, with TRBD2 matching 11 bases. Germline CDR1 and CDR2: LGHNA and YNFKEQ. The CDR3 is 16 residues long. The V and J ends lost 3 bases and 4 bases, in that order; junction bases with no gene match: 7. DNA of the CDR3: TGTGCCAGCAGCCATTCTAGCGGGGGGAACGGAGAGACCCAGTACTTC. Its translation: CASSHSSGGNGETQYF.

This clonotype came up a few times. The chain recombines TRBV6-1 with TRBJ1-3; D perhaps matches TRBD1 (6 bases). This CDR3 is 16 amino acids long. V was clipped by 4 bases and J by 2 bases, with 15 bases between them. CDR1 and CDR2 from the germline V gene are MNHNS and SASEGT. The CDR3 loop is CASSASTGGTGNTIYF. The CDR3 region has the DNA TGTGCCAGCAGTGCATCGACAGGAGGCACTGGAAACACCATATATTTT.

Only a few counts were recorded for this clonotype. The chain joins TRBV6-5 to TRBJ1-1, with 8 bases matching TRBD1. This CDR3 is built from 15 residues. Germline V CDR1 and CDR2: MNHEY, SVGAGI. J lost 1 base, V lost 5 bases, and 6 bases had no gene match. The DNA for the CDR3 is TGTGCCAGCAGTAACCCCGGGACAGGGAACACTGAAGCTTTCTTT. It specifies CASSNPGTGNTEAFF.

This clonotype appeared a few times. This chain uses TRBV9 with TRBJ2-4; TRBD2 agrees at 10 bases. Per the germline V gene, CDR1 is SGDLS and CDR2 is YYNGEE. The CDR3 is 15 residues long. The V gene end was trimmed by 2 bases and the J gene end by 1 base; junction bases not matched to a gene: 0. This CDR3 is CASSVSGGAKNIQYF. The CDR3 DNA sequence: TGTGCCAGCAGCGTTAGCGGGGGGGCCAAAAACATTCAGTACTTC. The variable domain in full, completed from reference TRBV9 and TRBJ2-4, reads DSGVTQTPKHLITATGQRVTLRCSPRSGDLSVYWYQQSLDQGLQFLIQYYNGEERAKGNILERFSAQQFPDLHSELNLSSLELGDSALYFCASSVSGGAKNIQYFGAGTRLSVL.

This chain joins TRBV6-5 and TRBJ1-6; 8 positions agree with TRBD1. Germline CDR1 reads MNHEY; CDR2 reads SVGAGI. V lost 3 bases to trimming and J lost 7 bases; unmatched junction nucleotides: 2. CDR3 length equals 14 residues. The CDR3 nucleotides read TGTGCCAGCAGTTATGGACAGGGAAATTCACCCCTCCACTTT. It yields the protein CASSYGQGNSPLHF.

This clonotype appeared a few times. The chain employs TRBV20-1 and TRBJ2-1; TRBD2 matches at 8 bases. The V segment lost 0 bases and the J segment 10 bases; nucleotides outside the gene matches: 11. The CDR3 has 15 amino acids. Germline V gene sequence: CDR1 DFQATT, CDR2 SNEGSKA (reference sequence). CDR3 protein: CSARDGGLVSGEQFF. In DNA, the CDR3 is TGCAGTGCTAGAGATGGGGGACTAGTTAGCGGGGAGCAGTTCTTC.